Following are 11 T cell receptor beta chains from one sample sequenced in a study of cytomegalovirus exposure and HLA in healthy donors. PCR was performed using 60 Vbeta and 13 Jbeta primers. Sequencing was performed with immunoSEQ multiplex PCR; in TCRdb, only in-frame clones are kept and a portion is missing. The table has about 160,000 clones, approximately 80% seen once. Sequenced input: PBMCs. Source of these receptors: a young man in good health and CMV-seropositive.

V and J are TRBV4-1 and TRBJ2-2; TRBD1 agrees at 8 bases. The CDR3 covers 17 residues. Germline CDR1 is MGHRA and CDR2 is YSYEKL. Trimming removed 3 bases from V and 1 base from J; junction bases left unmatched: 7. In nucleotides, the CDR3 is TGCGCCAGCAGCCACGATAGGACAGGGAAGAACACCGGGGAGCTGTTTTTT. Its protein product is CASSHDRTGKNTGELFF.

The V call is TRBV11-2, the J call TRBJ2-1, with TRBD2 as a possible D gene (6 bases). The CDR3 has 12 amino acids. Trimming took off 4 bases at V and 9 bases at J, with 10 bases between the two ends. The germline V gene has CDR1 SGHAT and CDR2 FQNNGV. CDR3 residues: CASSSRRGEQFF. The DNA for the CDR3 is TGTGCCAGCAGCTCCAGGAGGGGTGAGCAGTTCTTC.

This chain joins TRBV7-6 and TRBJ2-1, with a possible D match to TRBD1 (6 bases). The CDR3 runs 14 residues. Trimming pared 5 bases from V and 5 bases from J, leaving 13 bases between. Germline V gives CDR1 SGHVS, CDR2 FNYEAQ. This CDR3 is CASSPRGSHNEQFF. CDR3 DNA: TGTGCCAGCAGCCCGAGGGGGTCTCACAATGAGCAGTTCTTC. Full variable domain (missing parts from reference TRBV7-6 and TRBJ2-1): GAGVSQSPRYKVTKRGQDVALRCDPISGHVSLYWYRQALGQGPEFLTYFNYEAQQDKSGLPNDRFSAERPEGSISTLTIQRTEQRDSAMYRCASSPRGSHNEQFFGPGTRLTVL.

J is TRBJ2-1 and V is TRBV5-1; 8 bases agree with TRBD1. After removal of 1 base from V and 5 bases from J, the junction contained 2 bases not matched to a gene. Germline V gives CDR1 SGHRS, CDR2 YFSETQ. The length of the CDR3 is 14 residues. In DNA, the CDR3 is TGCGCCAGCAGCTTGTCGGGACAGGACAATGAGCAGTTCTTC. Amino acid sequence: CASSLSGQDNEQFF.

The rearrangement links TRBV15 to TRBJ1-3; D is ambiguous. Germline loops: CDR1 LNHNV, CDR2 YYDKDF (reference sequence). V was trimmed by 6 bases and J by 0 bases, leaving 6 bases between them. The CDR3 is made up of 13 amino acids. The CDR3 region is CATSMSSGNTIYF. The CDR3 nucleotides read TGTGCCACCAGTATGAGCTCTGGAAACACCATATATTTT.

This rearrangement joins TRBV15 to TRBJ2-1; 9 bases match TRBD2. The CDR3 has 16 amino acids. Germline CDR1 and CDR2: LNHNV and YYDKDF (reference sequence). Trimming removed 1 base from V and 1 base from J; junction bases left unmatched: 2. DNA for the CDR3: TGTGCCACCAGCAGAGGACTAGCGGCGTCCTACAATGAGCAGTTCTTC. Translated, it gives CATSRGLAASYNEQFF.

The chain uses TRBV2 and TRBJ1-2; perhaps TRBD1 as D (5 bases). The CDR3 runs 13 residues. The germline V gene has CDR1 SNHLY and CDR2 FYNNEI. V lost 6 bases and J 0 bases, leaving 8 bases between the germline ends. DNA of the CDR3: TGTGCCAGCAGCCCGACAGCTAACTATGGCTACACCTTC. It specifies CASSPTANYGYTF.

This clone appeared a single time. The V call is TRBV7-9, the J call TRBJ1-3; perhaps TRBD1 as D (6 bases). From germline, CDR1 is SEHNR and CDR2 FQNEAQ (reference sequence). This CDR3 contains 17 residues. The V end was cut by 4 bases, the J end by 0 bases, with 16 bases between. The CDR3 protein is CASSSPGGRDSGNTIYF. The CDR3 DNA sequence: TGTGCCAGCAGCTCGCCGGGGGGCAGAGACTCTGGAAACACCATATATTTT. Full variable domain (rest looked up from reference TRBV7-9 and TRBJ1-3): DTGVSQNPRHKITKRGQNVTFRCDPISEHNRLYWYRQTLGQGPEFLTYFQNEAQLEKSRLLSDRFSAERPKGSFSTLEIQRTEQGDSAMYLCASSSPGGRDSGNTIYFGEGSWLTVV.

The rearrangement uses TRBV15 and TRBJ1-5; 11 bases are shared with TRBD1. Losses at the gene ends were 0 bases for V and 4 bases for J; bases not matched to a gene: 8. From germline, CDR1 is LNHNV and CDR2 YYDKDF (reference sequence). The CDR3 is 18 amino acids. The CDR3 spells CATSRDIFGTGGNQPQHF. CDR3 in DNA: TGTGCCACCAGCAGAGATATTTTCGGGACAGGGGGTAATCAGCCCCAGCATTTT.

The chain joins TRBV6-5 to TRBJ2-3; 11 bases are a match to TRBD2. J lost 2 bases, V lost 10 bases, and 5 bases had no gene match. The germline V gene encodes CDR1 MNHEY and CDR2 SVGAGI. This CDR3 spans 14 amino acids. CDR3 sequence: CAIKLAGDTDTQYF. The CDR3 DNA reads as TGTGCCATCAAACTAGCGGGGGACACAGATACGCAGTATTTT.

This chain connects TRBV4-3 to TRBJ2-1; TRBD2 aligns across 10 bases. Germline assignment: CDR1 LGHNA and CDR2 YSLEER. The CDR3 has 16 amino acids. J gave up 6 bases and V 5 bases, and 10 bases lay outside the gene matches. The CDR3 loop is CASSDDFPSGGNEQFF. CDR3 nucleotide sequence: TGCGCCAGCAGCGATGACTTCCCTAGCGGGGGCAATGAGCAGTTCTTC.